This T cell receptor beta chain was recorded in a study of T cell repertoires in cytomegalovirus infection (dated by TCRdb to about 2019). With respect to the entire study: Because public TCR beta signatures pointed to carriage of CMV infection together with the matching HLA type, the HLA type of each donor mattered for the analysis. Study-wide findings and limitations: Cumulative frequency of public TCR beta family members discriminated carriers of CMV infection plus the relevant HLA type in this cohort and an independent roughly 330-donor cohort. In the ex vivo response, HLA-C-restricted CMV-specific TCR beta clonotypes were dominant, and in two of eight donors the single most frequent clonotype came from this HLA-C-restricted group.

This clonotype was detected ten times or more. Its antigen is unknown. No base quality values were provided; no much bigger clone lies one nucleotide off. TCRdb records Illumina HiSeq 1500 as the sequencer. In-frame beta chains were kept once TCRdb had trimmed the public reads at Q25 with fastp and called clones with MiXCR. All rows with the same CDR3 protein become a single entry with the most common DNA and genes. The sample table records more than 400,000 distinct CDR3 sequences; 26% of these occur just once. The ten largest account for less than 15% of the sample. The CDR3 goes from the cysteine to the phenylalanine over 15 residues. Only CDR3 DNA remains: 45 bases, in frame from the first base. V sheds 5 bases and J sheds 6 bases, leaving 18 bases between their ends. CDR1 and CDR2 are read off the germline V gene as SGHTA and FQGNSA.

The sequence was obtained from a human donor in good health (CMV status not recorded). Some clones in this sample may be carry-over from other donors' samples. The source material was PBMCs. This sequence uses TRBV7-2 and TRBJ2-3; the best D guess is TRBD2, with 6 bases matching. The sequenced DNA: TGTGCCAGCAGCCCCTGGCTGGCGGGGAGGGATACGCAGTATTTT. Its product reads: CASSPWLAGRDTQYF.